This TCR beta chain is from a study of blood T cell repertoires in COVID-19. Turning to the study itself: T cells, B-cell-depleted T cells, or PBMCs supplied cDNA or gDNA.

Germline V gives CDR1 MDHEN, CDR2 SYDVKM. V was shortened by 5 bases and J by 7 bases, with 11 bases between the two germline ends. This CDR3 has 12 residues. Under the authors' procedure: Reference gene primer amplification in the assay estimated nucleated cell counts. Produced via immunoSEQ multiplex PCR; TCRdb's table is partial and in-frame only. V, J and clone size were drawn from that table, and D and trimming were deduced from the DNA. The profile shows roughly 140,000 clones, roughly 90% of them singletons. The chain carries TRBV28 and TRBJ1-1; D remains unclear. Source material: peripheral blood. This receptor was obtained from a man aged 50-59 years with active or convalescent COVID-19. CDR3 region: CASSLSTVEAFF. The CDR3 nucleotides read TGTGCCAGCAGTCTCTCAACAGTTGAAGCTTTCTTT.